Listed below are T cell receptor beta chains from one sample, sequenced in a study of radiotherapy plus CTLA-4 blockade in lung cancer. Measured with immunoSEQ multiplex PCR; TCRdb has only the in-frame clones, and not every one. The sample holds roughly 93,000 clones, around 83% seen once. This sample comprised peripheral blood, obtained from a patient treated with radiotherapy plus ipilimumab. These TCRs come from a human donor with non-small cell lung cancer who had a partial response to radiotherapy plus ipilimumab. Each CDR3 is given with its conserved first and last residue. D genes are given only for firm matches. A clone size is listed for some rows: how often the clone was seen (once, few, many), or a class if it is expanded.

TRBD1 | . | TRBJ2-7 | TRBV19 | TGTGCCAGTAGTATGGGGGACAGGGCCTACGAGCAGTACTTC | CASSMGDRAYEQYF
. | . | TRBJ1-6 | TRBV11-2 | TGTGCCAGCAGCTTACTGACAGTTAATTCACCCCTCCACTTT | CASSLLTVNSPLHF
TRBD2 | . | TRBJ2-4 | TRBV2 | TGTGCCAGCAGTGAGGGGCTAGCGGGCTCCAAAAACATTCAGTACTTC | CASSEGLAGSKNIQYF
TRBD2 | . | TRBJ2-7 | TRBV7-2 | TGTGCCAGCAGCTTAGATACGCTAGCGGGAAACAGTGAGCAGTACTTC | CASSLDTLAGNSEQYF
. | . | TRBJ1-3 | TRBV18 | TGTGCCAGCTCACCAGCCAGGGGACACACCATATATTTT | CASSPARGHTIYF
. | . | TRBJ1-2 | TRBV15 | TGTGCCACCAGCATAGGGGGAGACAACTATGGCTACACCTTC | CATSIGGDNYGYTF
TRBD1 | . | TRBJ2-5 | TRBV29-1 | TGCAGCGTTGAGGGACAGGGGGAGACCCAGTACTTC | CSVEGQGETQYF
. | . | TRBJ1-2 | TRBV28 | TGTGCCAGCAGTTCCCAGGGGCTCTATGGCTACACCTTC | CASSSQGLYGYTF
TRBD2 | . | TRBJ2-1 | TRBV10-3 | TGTGCCATCAGTGCTGGACTAGCGAGCAATGAGCAGTTCTTC | CAISAGLASNEQFF
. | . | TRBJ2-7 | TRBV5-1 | TGCGCCAGCAGCTTGGCGACAGGCCCCTACGAGCAGTACTTC | CASSLATGPYEQYF
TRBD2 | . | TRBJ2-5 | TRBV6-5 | TGTGCCAGCAGCTCAGTGACTAGCGGGAGTATCCAGTACTTC | CASSSVTSGSIQYF
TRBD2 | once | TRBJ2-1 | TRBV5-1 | TGCGCCAGCAGCTTGACTAGCGGGAGTGGTTCCTACAATGAGCAGTTCTTC | CASSLTSGSGSYNEQFF